The sequence of this TCR beta chain was determined in a study of T-cell reconstitution after alpha-beta-depleted transplantation in children. The authors prepared the TCRbeta library with unique molecular identifiers. MiXCR, run by TCRdb on the PCR reads, gives a single entry per CDR3 protein. The sample shows about 290,000 distinct CDR3 sequences, nearly 8% of them seen only once. Study outcomes and limitations: It was newly produced T cells that mostly accounted for T-cell counts and diversity one year after transplant. Several hundred expanded graft clones reportedly were the source of alpha-beta T cells about two months after transplant.

V was shortened by 5 bases and J by 2 bases, with 15 bases between the two germline ends. In germline, CDR1 is MGHDK, CDR2 SYGVNS. This CDR3 is 16 amino acids long. This clonotype was observed many times. The antigen is unknown. The chain has TRBV25-1 and TRBJ2-2; TRBD1 might be the D (6 bases). The starting material was peripheral blood, obtained 360 days after TCRalphabeta/CD19-depleted stem cell transplant. The clonotype originates from a female patient aged 2 to 10 who had a stem cell transplant for Fanconi anemia, so the T cells may come from the graft donor. CDR3 DNA: TGTGCCAGCAGTTATTGGACAGCACGAAACACCGGGGAGCTGTTTTTT. Residues: CASSYWTARNTGELFF.